This entry is about one TCR beta chain. This sample is drawn from a study of cytomegalovirus exposure and HLA in healthy donors. CDR3 length equals 13 residues. CDR1 and CDR2 (germline): MGHRA, YSYEKL. V lost 1 base and J lost 14, with 12 bases in between. With 60 Vbeta and 13 Jbeta primers, the PCR was carried out. Only in-frame clones appear in the TCRdb table, and some are missing; sequencing was by immunoSEQ multiplex PCR. The repertoire holds roughly 150,000 clones, roughly 80% seen once, with over 3% in the top ten. This chain joins TRBV4-1 and TRBJ1-6; maybe TRBD1 (5 bases). The source is a male donor in good health and CMV-seronegative. The sequenced material came from PBMCs. The CDR3 DNA is TGCGCCAGCAGCCAAGTGACAGAAGGAACCCTCCACTTT. Translated, it gives CASSQVTEGTLHF.